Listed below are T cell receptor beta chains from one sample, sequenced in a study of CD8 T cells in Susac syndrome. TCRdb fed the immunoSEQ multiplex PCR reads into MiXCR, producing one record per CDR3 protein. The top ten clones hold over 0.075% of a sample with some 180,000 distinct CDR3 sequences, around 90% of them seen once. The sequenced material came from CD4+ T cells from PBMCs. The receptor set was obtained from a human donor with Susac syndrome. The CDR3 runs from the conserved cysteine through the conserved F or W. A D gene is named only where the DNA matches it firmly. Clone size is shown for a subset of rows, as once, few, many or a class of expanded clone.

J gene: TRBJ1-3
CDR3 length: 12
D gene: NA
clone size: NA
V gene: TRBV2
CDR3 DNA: TGTGCCGGCGGGGGTACTGGAAACACCATATATTTT
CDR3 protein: CAGGGTGNTIYF

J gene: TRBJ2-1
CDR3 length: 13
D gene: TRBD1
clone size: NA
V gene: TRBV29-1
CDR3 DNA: TGCAGCGTTGAACCACAGGGGGCGAACCCGAGGTTCTTC
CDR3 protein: CSVEPQGANPRFF

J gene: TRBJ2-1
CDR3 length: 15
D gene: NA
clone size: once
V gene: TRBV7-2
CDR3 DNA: TGTGCCAGCAGCTTACGCGGAGTCCGGTACAATGAGCAGTTCTTC
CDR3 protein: CASSLRGVRYNEQFF

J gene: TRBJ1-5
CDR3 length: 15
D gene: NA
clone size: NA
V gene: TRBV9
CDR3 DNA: TGTGCCAGCAGCGTAGCTGGACGGAGCAATCAGCCCCAGCATTTT
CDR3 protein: CASSVAGRSNQPQHF

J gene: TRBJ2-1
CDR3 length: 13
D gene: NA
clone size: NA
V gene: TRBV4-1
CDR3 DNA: TGCGCCAGCAGACTAGAGGGGGGCTATGAGCAGTTCTTC
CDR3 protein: CASRLEGGYEQFF

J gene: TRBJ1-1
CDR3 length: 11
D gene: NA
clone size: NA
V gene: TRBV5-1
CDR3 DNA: TGCGCCAGCAAATCGGCATTTGAAGCTTTCTTT
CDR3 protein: CASKSAFEAFF

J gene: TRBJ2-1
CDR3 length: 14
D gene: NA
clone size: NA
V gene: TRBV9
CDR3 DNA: TGTGCCAGCAGCGTAGGCGGGGGCCACAATGAGCAGTTCTTC
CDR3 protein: CASSVGGGHNEQFF

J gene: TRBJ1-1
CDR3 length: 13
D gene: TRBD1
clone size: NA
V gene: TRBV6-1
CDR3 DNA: TGTGCCAGCAGGTTCAGGGGGGAAACTGAAGCTTTCTTT
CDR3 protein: CASRFRGETEAFF

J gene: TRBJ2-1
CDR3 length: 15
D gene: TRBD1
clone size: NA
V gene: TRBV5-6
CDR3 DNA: TGTGCCAGCACCTACAGGGGAAGCTCCTACAATGAGCAGTTCTTC
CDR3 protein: CASTYRGSSYNEQFF

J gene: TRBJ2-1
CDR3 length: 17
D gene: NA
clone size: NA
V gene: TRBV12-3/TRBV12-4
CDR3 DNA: TGTGCCAGCAGCGTAACCAACGGGGGCCTCTCCTACAATGAGCAGTTCTTC
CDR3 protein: CASSVTNGGLSYNEQFF

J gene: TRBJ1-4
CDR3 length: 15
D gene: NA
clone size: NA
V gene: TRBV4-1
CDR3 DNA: TGCGCCAGCAGCCAAGATGAGGCCAACCATGAAAAACTGTTTTTT
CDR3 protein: CASSQDEANHEKLFF

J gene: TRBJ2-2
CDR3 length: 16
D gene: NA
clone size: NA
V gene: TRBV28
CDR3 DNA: TGTGCCAGCACCTGGGGCAGCCCAGGGAACACCGGGGAGCTGTTTTTT
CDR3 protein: CASTWGSPGNTGELFF

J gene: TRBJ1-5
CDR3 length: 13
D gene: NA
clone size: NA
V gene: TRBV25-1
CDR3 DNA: TGTGCCACCTTATTGGGGGCGGTTCAGCCCCAGCATTTT
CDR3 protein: CATLLGAVQPQHF

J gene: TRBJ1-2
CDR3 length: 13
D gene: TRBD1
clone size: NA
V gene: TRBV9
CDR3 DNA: TGTGCCAGCAGCGCACAGGGGGCGTTTGGCTACACCTTC
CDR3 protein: CASSAQGAFGYTF

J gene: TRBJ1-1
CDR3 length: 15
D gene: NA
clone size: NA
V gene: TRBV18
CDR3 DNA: TGTGCCAGCTCCCAGCTACAGGGTCGCGACACTGAAGCTTTCTTT
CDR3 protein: CASSQLQGRDTEAFF

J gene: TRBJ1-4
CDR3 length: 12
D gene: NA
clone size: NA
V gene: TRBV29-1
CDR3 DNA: TGCAGCGTTGAATTCGTTAATGAAAAACTGTTTTTT
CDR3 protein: CSVEFVNEKLFF

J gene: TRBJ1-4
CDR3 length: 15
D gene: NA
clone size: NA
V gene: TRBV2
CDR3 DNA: TGTGCCAGCAGGCCCGACAGGTTTGAGGGTGAAAAACTGTTTTTT
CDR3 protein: CASRPDRFEGEKLFF

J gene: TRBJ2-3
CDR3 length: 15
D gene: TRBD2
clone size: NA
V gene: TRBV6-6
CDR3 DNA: TGTGCCAGCAGTTTTAGCGGGAGGGGAACAGATACGCAGTATTTT
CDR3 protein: CASSFSGRGTDTQYF

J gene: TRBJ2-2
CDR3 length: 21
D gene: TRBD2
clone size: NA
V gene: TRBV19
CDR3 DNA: TGTGCCAGTAGTATATCGAGCGGGACTAGCGGGAGACCCGCCTACACCGGGGAGCTGTTTTTT
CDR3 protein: CASSISSGTSGRPAYTGELFF

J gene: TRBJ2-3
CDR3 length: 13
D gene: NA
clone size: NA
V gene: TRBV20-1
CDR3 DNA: TGCAGCGGGTTCGGGGGCTCGACAGATACGCAGTATTTT
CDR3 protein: CSGFGGSTDTQYF

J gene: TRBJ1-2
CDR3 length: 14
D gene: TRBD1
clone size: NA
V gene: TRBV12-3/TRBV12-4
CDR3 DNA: TGTGCCAGCAGTTTTAAACAGGGGCATTATGGCTACACCTTC
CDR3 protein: CASSFKQGHYGYTF

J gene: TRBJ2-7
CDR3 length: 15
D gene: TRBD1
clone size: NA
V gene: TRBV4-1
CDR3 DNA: TGCGCCAGCAGCCAAGACCCGCAGGGGGTGGACGAGCAGTACTTC
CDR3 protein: CASSQDPQGVDEQYF

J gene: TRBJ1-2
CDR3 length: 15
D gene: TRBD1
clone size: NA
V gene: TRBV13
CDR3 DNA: TGTGCCAGCAGCTTCCAGGGGGCAGCTAACTATGGCTACACCTTC
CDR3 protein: CASSFQGAANYGYTF

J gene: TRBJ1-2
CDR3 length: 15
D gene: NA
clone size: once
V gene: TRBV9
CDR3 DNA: TGTGCCAGCAGTCCCGGGTCACCCAAAAGCTATGGCTACACCTTC
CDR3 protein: CASSPGSPKSYGYTF

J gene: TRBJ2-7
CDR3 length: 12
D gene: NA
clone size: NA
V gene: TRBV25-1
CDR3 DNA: TGTGCCAGCGGGTCGCGGGGTGGCGAGCAGTACTTC
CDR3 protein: CASGSRGGEQYF

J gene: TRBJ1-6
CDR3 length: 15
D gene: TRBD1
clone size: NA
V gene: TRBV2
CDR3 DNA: TGTGCCAGCAGTGTTACCGGGACAGGGTTTGTCGCCCTCCACTTT
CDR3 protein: CASSVTGTGFVALHF